The clone carrying this TCR beta chain was recorded once. Its antigen is not identified. The sample belongs to a study of T cell responses to AZD1222 COVID-19 vaccine. The study's findings and limits: Donor demographics were predominantly white British with a female majority; clonal diversity may be underestimated. The study sampled repertoires only after the peak T cell response.

The table came from immunoSEQ multiplex PCR; TCRdb's copy has only in-frame clones and leaves some out. The sample holds 100,000 to 120,000 clones; about 87% are singletons and the top ten take 15%. The CDR3 sequence is 16 residues long. Germline trimming cut 3 bases from V and 4 bases from J; bases unmatched to any gene: 10. CDR1 is SGDLS and CDR2 is YYNGEE in the germline V gene. Second-dose schedules of about 4 or about 12 weeks were combined. V and J are TRBV9 and TRBJ2-1; 7 bases agree with TRBD1. This material consisted of peripheral blood, taken 28 days after the second AZD1222 dose. The sequence derives from an adult who received the AZD1222 COVID-19 vaccine. For the CDR3, the DNA is TGTGCCAGCAGCGGCCGACAGGGCGTTTCGTACAATGAGCAGTTCTTC. Translating it yields CASSGRQGVSYNEQFF. The full variable domain, rest sourced from reference TRBV9 and TRBJ2-1, is DSGVTQTPKHLITATGQRVTLRCSPRSGDLSVYWYQQSLDQGLQFLIQYYNGEERAKGNILERFSAQQFPDLHSELNLSSLELGDSALYFCASSGRQGVSYNEQFFGPGTRLTVL.